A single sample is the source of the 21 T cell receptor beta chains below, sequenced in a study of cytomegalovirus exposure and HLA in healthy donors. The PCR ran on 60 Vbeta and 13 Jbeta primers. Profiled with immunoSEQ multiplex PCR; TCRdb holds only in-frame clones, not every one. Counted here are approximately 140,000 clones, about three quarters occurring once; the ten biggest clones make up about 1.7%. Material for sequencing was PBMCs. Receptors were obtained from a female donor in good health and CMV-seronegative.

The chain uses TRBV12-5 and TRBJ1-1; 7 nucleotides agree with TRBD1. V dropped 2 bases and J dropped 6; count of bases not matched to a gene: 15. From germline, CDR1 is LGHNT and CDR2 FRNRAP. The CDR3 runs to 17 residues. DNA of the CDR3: TGTGCTAGTGGTTTGCCCCACTTGGCAGGGGGAGCCGCTGAAGCTTTCTTT. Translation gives CASGLPHLAGGAAEAFF.

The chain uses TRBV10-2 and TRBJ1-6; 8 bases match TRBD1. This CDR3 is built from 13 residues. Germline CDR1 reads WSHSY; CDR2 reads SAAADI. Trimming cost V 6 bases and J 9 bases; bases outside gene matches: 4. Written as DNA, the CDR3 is TGCGCCAGCAGGACAGGGGAAGCTTCACCCCTCCACTTT. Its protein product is CASRTGEASPLHF.

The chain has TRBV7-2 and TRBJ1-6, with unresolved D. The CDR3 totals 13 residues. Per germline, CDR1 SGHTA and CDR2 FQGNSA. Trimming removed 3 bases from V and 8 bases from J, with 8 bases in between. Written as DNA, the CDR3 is TGTGCCAGCAGCTTCGACATGGATTCACCCCTCCACTTT. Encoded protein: CASSFDMDSPLHF.

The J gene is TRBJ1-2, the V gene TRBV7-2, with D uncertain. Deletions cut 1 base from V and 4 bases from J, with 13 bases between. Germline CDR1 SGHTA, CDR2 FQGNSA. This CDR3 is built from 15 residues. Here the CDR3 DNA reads TGTGCCAGCAGCTTAGGGCCCCCTACTACCTATGGCTACACCTTC. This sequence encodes CASSLGPPTTYGYTF.

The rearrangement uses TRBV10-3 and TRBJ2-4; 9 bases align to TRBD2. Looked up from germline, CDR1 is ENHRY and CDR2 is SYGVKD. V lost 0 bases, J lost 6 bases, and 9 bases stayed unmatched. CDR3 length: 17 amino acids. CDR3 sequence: CAISESGVAGALNIQYF. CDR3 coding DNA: TGTGCCATCAGTGAGTCGGGGGTAGCGGGAGCCTTAAACATTCAGTACTTC.

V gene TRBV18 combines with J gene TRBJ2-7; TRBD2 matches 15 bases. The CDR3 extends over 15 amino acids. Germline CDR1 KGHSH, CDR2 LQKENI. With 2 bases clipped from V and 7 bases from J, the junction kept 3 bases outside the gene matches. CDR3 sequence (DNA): TGTGCCAGCTCACCAGGACTAGCGGGAGGGGATGAGCAGTACTTC. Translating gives CASSPGLAGGDEQYF.

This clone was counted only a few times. The CDR3 DNA sequence: TGTGCCTGGAGTGTACTGAGGGAAAAACTGTTTTTT. This gives the protein CAWSVLREKLFF. The V call is TRBV30, the J call TRBJ1-4, with unresolved D. There are 12 residues in the CDR3. Trimming pared 0 bases from V and 8 bases from J, leaving 7 bases between. Germline CDR1 is GTSNPN and CDR2 is SVGIG (reference sequence).

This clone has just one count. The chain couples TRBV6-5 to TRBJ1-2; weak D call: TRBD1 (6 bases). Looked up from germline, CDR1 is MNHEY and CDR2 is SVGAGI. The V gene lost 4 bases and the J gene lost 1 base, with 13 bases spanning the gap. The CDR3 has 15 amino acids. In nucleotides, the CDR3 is TGTGCCAGCAGTTTTCTGGACAGAATTAACTATGGCTACACCTTC. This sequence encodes CASSFLDRINYGYTF.

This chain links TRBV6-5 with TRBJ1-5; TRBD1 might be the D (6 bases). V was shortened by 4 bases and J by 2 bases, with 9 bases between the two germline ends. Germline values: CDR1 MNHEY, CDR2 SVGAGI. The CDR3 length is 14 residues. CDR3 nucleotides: TGTGCCAGCAGTTCAGGGGAAGGCAATCAGCCCCAGCATTTT. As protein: CASSSGEGNQPQHF.

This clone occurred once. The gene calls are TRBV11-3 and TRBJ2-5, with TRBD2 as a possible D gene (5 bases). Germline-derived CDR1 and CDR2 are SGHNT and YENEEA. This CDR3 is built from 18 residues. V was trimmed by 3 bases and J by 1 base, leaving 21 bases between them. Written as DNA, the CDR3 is TGTGCCAGCAGCTTCCGTGTAGGGAGCTCAACTGTCCAAGAGACCCAGTACTTC. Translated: CASSFRVGSSTVQETQYF.

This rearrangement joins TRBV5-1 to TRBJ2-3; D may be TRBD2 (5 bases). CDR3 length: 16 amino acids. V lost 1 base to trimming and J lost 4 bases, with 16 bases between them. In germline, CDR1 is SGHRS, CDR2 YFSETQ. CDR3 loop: CASSLIQPRRADTQYF. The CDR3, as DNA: TGCGCCAGCAGCTTGATACAGCCCCGGCGGGCAGATACGCAGTATTTT.

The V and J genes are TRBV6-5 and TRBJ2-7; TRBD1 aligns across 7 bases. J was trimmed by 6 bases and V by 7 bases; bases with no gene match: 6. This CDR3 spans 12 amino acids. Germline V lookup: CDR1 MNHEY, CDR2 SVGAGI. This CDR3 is CASTPDRVEQYF. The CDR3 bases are TGTGCCAGCACTCCCGACAGGGTCGAGCAGTACTTC.

This CDR3 is CASSSTGGAGGNTIYF. The CDR3 DNA follows: TGTGCCAGCAGTTCTACAGGGGGCGCTGGTGGAAACACCATATATTTT. The rearrangement joins TRBV28 to TRBJ1-3; the match to TRBD1 covers 9 bases. The germline gives CDR1 MDHEN, CDR2 SYDVKM. V gave up 4 bases and J gave up 3 bases; unmatched junction bases: 7. The CDR3 runs 16 residues.

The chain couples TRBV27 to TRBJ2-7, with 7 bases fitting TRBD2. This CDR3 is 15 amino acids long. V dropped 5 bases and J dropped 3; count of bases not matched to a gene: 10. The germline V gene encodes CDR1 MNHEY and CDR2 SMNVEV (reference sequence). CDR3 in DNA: TGTGCCAGCAGTCCTCCCAGCGGGACGCTCTACGAGCAGTACTTC. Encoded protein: CASSPPSGTLYEQYF.

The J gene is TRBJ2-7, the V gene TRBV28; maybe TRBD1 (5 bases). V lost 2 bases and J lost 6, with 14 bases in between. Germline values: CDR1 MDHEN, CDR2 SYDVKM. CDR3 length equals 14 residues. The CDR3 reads CASSLRGKGAEQYF. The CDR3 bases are TGTGCCAGCAGTTTAAGGGGCAAGGGCGCCGAGCAGTACTTC.

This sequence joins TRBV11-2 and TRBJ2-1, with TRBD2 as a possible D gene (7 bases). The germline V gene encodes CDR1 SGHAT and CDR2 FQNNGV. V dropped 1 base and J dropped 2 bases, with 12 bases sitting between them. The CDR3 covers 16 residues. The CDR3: CASSLVQGTTYNEQFF. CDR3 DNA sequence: TGTGCCAGCAGCTTAGTTCAGGGGACTACCTACAATGAGCAGTTCTTC.

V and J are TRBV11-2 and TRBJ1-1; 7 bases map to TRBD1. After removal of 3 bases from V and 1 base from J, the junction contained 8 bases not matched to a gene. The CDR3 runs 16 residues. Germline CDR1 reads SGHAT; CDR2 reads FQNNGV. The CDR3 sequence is CASSFPYRGPNTEAFF. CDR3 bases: TGTGCCAGCAGCTTTCCGTACAGGGGCCCGAACACTGAAGCTTTCTTT.

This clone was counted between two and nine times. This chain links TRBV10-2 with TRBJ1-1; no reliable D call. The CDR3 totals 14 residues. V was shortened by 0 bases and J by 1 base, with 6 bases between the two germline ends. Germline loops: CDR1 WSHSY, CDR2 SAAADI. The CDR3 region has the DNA TGCGCCAGCAGTGAGTCTAAGCCGAACACTGAAGCTTTCTTT. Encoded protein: CASSESKPNTEAFF.

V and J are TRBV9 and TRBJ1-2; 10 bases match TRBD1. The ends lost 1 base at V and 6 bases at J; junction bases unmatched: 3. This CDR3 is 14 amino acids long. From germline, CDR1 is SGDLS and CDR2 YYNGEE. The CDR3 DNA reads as TGTGCCAGCAGCGTAAGGGGGACAGGGGATGGCTACACCTTC. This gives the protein CASSVRGTGDGYTF.

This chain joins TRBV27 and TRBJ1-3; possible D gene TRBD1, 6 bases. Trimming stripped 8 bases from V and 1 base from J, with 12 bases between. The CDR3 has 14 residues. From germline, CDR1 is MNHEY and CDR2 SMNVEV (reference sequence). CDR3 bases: TGTGCCAGCTCCCCAGGGGTGTCTGGAAACACCATATATTTT. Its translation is CASSPGVSGNTIYF.

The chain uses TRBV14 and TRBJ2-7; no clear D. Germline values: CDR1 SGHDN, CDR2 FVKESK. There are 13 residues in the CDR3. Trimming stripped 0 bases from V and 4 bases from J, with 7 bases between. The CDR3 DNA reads TGTGCCAGCAGCCAAGATCTTTTGTACGAGCAGTACTTC. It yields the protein CASSQDLLYEQYF.